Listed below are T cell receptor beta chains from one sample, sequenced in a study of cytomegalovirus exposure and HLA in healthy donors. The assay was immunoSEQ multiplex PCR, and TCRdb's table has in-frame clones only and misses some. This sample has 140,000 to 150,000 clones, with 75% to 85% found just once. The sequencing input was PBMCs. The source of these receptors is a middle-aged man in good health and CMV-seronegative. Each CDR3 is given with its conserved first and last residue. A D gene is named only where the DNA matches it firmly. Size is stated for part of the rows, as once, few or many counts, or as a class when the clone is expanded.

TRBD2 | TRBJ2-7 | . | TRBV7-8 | TGTGCCAGCAGCTTACAACTAGCGGGGGAAGGCGAGCAGTACTTC | CASSLQLAGEGEQYF
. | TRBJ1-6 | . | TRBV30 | TGTGCCTGGAGTCGACAGAGCTCCTATAATTCCCCCCTCCACTTT | CAWSRQSSYNSPLHF
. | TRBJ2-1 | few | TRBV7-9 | TGTGCCAGCAGCTTCAGAAACTCCTACAATGAGCAGTTCTTC | CASSFRNSYNEQFF
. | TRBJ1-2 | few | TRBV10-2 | TGCGCCAGCAGTGATAGACAGCTCTATGGCTACACCTTC | CASSDRQLYGYTF
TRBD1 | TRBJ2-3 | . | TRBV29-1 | TGCAGCGTGAACAGGGGTCAAGATACGCAGTATTTT | CSVNRGQDTQYF
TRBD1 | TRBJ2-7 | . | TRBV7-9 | TGTGCCAGCAGCACGGGACAGGGTATCTACGAGCAGTACTTC | CASSTGQGIYEQYF
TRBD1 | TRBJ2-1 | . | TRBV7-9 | TGTGCCAGCAGCTTAGTCGACAGGGGCCTACAGGATGAGCAGTTCTTC | CASSLVDRGLQDEQFF
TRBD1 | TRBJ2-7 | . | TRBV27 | TGTGCCAGCAGTCCACGCCGGGACAGTCCCTACGAGCAGTACTTC | CASSPRRDSPYEQYF
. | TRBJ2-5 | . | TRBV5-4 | TGTGCCAGCAGCTTAAGGGGGGGTAAAGAGACCCAGTACTTC | CASSLRGGKETQYF
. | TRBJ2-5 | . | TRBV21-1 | TGTGCCAGCAGCAAAGAAGAGGGGGGGGTAGAGACCCAGTACTTC | CASSKEEGGVETQYF
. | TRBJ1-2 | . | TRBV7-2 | TGTGCCAGCAGCCGGACAGAGGGGTATGGCTACACCTTC | CASSRTEGYGYTF
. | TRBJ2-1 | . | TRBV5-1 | TGCGCCAGCAGACCACTAGTCCCCCCGGAGAATGAGCAGTTCTTC | CASRPLVPPENEQFF
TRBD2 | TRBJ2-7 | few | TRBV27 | TGTGCCAGCAGTCCCGGCACTAGCGAGAACTACGAGCAGTACTTC | CASSPGTSENYEQYF
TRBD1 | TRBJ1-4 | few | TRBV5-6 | TGTGCCAGCAGCTTGAAGGGGGCGGAGGAAAAACTGTTTTTT | CASSLKGAEEKLFF
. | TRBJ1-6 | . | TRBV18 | TGTGCCAGCTCCCCCGGCGGCACTAATTCCCCCCTCCACTTT | CASSPGGTNSPLHF
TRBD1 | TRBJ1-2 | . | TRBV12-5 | TGTGCTAGTGGTTACCTCCCGGGACAGGGGGCGAACTATGGCTACACCTTC | CASGYLPGQGANYGYTF
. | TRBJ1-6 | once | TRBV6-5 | TGTGCCAGCAGTTACTCAAAACAGCATAATTCACCCCTCCACTTT | CASSYSKQHNSPLHF
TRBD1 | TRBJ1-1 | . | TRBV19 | TGTGCCAGTAGTATGACAGGGGGCGCAAATGAAGCTTTCTTT | CASSMTGGANEAFF
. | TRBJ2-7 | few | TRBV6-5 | TGTGCCAGCAGACGCGGTTCCGAGCAGTACTTC | CASRRGSEQYF
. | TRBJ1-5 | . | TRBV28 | TGTGCCATCCGGATCGGGGTCAGCAATCAGCCCCAGCATTTT | CAIRIGVSNQPQHF
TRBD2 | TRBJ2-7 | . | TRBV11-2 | TGTGCCAGCAGCCAAACACCTAGCGGGGGGGGATACGAGCAGTACTTC | CASSQTPSGGGYEQYF
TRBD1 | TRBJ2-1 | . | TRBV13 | TGTGCCAGCAGCTACTGGGAGATTAAGACAGGGGGTTCCAATGAGCAGTTCTTC | CASSYWEIKTGGSNEQFF
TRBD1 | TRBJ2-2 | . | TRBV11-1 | TGTGCCAGCAGCCACCGACAGGGGGCCCAAACCGGGGAGCTGTTTTTT | CASSHRQGAQTGELFF
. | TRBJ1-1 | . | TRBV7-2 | TGTGCCAGCAGCTTGACAGTAAACACTGAAGCTTTCTTT | CASSLTVNTEAFF
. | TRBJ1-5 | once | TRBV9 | TGTGCCAGCAGGGGTTGGGGCGAAGGCAATCAGCCCCAGCATTTT | CASRGWGEGNQPQHF
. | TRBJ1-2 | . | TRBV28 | TGTGCCAGCAGTTCGCTAGGTGTGGAGGGCTACACCTTC | CASSSLGVEGYTF
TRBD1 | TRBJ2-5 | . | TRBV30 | TGTGCCTGGAGTGGCGGGACAGGGAGCGGGCAGTACTTC | CAWSGGTGSGQYF
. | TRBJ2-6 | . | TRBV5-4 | TGTGCCAGCAGTTCTCAGTCAGGACAGCGCTACCCCTCTGGGGCCAACGTCCTGACTTTC | CASSSQSGQRYPSGANVLTF
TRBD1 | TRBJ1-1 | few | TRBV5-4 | TGTGCCAGCAGCTCCGGGACAGGGGGCTTGGGTACTGAAGCTTTCTTT | CASSSGTGGLGTEAFF
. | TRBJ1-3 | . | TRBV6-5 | TGTGCCAGCAGTTACGTGGGCATCTCTGGAAACACCATATATTTT | CASSYVGISGNTIYF
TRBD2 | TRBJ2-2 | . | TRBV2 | TGTGCCAGCAGTGAATTGGCTAGCGGGGCCGGGGAGCTGTTTTTT | CASSELASGAGELFF
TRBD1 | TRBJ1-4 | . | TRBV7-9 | TGTGCCAGCAGCCAGATCGAGGGGGCCAATGAAAAACTGTTTTTT | CASSQIEGANEKLFF
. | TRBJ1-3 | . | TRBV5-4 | TGTGCCAGCAGCTTGTCCGGGGATAGCTCTGGAAACACCATATATTTT | CASSLSGDSSGNTIYF
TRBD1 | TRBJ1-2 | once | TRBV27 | TGTGCCAGCAGCCACTCACCGTACAGGGGGCAAAGTGGCTACACCTTC | CASSHSPYRGQSGYTF
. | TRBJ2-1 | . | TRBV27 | TGTGCCAGCAGCTCAGACAGGCTGGCCTACAATGAGCAGTTCTTC | CASSSDRLAYNEQFF
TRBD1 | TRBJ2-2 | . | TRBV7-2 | TGTGCCAGCAGCTTCACAGGGGGCCCGAGTACCGGGGAGCTGTTTTTT | CASSFTGGPSTGELFF
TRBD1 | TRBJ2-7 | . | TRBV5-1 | TGCGCCAGCAGCTGGAGTCCGGGACAGGGGTTCTACGAGCAGTACTTC | CASSWSPGQGFYEQYF
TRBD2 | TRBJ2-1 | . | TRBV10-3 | TGTGCCATCAGTGAGCTCGCGGGGGGTGACTACAATGAGCAGTTCTTC | CAISELAGGDYNEQFF
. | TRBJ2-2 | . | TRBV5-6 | TGTGCCAGCAGCTTGGAAACTGGGAACACCGGGGAGCTGTTTTTT | CASSLETGNTGELFF
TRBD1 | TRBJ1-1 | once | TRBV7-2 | TGTGCCAGCAGCACGACAGGGCGCCTGAACACTGAAGCTTTCTTT | CASSTTGRLNTEAFF
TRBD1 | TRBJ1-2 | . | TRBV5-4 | TGTGCCAGCAGCCCCGGACAGGGCACTAACTATGGCTACACCTTC | CASSPGQGTNYGYTF
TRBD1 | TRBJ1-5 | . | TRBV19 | TGTGCCAGTAGTCTAGCGGACAGGGGTGGCAATCAGCCCCAGCATTTT | CASSLADRGGNQPQHF
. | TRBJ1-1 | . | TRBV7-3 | TGTGCCAGCAGCTTAGGAGGGTCCACTGAAGCTTTCTTT | CASSLGGSTEAFF
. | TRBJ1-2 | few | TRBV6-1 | TGTGCCAGCAGTGAGCTGACAGGACGCTATGGCTACACCTTC | CASSELTGRYGYTF
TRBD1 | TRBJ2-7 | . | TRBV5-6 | TGTGCCAGCAGCGTGACAGGGAATTCCTACGAGCAGTACTTC | CASSVTGNSYEQYF
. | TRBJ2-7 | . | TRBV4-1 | TGCGCCAGCAGCCACGGATTTGGGGAGTGGATTTACGAGCAGTACTTC | CASSHGFGEWIYEQYF
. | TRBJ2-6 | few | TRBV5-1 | TGCGCCAGCAGCTTGGAAGGCGGCAGCTCTGGGGCCAACGTCCTGACTTTC | CASSLEGGSSGANVLTF
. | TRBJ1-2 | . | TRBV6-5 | TGTGCCAGCAGTCCTACCCCGGACTATGGCTACACCTTC | CASSPTPDYGYTF
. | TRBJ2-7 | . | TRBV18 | TGTGCCAGCTCCCCACGGCACCTCTACGAGCAGTACTTC | CASSPRHLYEQYF
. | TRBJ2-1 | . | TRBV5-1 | TGCGCCAGCAGCTTGGCTCTAGGATCCTACAATGAGCAGTTCTTC | CASSLALGSYNEQFF